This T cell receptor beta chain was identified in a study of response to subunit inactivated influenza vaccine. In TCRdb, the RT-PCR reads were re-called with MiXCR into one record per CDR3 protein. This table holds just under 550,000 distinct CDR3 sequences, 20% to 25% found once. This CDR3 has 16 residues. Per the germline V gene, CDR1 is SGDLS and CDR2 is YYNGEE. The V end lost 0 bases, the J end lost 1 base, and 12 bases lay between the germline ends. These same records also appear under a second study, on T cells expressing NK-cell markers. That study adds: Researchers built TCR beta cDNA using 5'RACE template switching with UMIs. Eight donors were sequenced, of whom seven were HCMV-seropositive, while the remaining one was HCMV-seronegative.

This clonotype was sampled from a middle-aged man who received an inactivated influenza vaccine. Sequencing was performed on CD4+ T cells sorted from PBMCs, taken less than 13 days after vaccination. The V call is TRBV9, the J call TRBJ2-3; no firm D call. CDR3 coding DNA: TGTGCCAGCAGCGTAGCGGCTAGGCCCCGCACAGATACGCAGTATTTT. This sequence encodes CASSVAARPRTDTQYF.